A single sample gave rise to the 18 T cell receptor beta chains below, sequenced in a study of cytomegalovirus exposure and HLA in healthy donors. Vbeta (60) and Jbeta (13) primers were used in the PCR. Clones were sequenced by immunoSEQ multiplex PCR, and TCRdb holds only the in-frame ones, with some missing. Here the sample table reports 150,000 or so clones. Sample: PBMCs. The receptors derive from a man younger than 30 in good health and CMV-seronegative.

The chain links TRBV4-3 to TRBJ2-3, with a possible D match to TRBD2 (6 bases). Germline CDR1 LGHNA, CDR2 YSLEER. This CDR3 has 16 residues. Trimming removed 0 bases from V and 0 bases from J, with 10 bases in between. CDR3 in amino acids: CASSQDWRDSTDTQYF. CDR3 nucleotides: TGCGCCAGCAGCCAAGATTGGCGGGACAGCACAGATACGCAGTATTTT.

J is TRBJ2-5 and V is TRBV27, with 10 nucleotides matching TRBD1. CDR3 size: 16 residues. Looked up from germline, CDR1 is MNHEY and CDR2 is SMNVEV (reference sequence). V trimming: 1 base; J trimming: 5 bases; junction bases outside the gene matches: 7. The CDR3 loop reads CASSLYRGQGIETQYF. The CDR3 DNA reads TGTGCCAGCAGTTTATATCGGGGACAGGGGATTGAGACCCAGTACTTC.

This sequence joins TRBV4-2 and TRBJ2-7; 7 bases match TRBD2. This CDR3 is 15 amino acids long. Germline assignment: CDR1 LGHNA and CDR2 YNFKEQ. The junction had 8 bases not matched to a gene; V was cut back by 0 bases and J by 6 bases. This CDR3 reads CASSQDGGRAPEQYF. In DNA, the CDR3 is TGTGCCAGCAGCCAAGACGGTGGGAGGGCCCCCGAGCAGTACTTC.

This chain links TRBV5-4 with TRBJ2-7; 8 bases map to TRBD1. Germline V lookup: CDR1 SGHNT, CDR2 YYREEE (reference sequence). The CDR3 sequence is 18 residues long. V gave up 5 bases and J gave up 2 bases; unmatched junction bases: 18. The CDR3 is CASSLPSGGPSRAYEQYF. CDR3 nucleotide sequence: TGTGCCAGCAGTCTACCCTCAGGGGGCCCCTCGAGGGCCTACGAGCAGTACTTC.

J is TRBJ1-1 and V is TRBV7-2; D is ambiguous. The V end was cut by 1 base, the J end by 0 bases, with 9 bases between. Germline V gene sequence: CDR1 SGHTA, CDR2 FQGNSA. There are 15 residues in the CDR3. The CDR3 DNA reads TGTGCCAGCAGCTTAGGCCAGGTTTTGAACACTGAAGCTTTCTTT. Translated, it gives CASSLGQVLNTEAFF.

The chain joins TRBV19 to TRBJ1-1; D may be TRBD1 (5 bases). The CDR3 spans 11 residues. Looked up from germline, CDR1 is LNHDA and CDR2 is SQIVND (reference sequence). V was cut by 9 bases and J by 9 bases, with 14 bases left in between. The CDR3 DNA reads TGTGCCAGCTACAGGAATCTGAAAGCTTTCTTT. This sequence encodes CASYRNLKAFF.

The V gene is TRBV7-2, the J gene TRBJ1-1; D is perhaps TRBD1 (6 bases). Germline CDR1 is SGHTA and CDR2 is FQGNSA. The CDR3 runs to 13 residues. Between the trimmed V and J ends, which lost 1 base and 11 bases, there was a span of 14 bases. The CDR3 nucleotides read TGTGCCAGCAGCTTAGAGCCCGACAGGCTCGCTTTCTTT. Translation: CASSLEPDRLAFF.

V and J are TRBV27 and TRBJ1-6, with unresolved D. The CDR3 has 12 residues. Germline V gene lookup returns CDR1 MNHEY and CDR2 SMNVEV (reference sequence). Trimming took 3 bases from V and 7 from J, leaving 4 bases between them. Written as DNA, the CDR3 is TGTGCCAGCAGTTTCCTAAATTCACCCCTCCACTTT. It translates to CASSFLNSPLHF.

The chain links TRBV9 to TRBJ1-2; 10 nucleotides line up with TRBD1. Trimming took 0 bases from V and 5 from J; bases not matched to a gene: 7. The CDR3 runs to 16 residues. Germline V gene data show CDR1 as SGDLS and CDR2 as YYNGEE. The CDR3 DNA follows: TGTGCCAGCAGCGTAGGTTCGGGACAGGGGTCGTATGGCTACACCTTC. Amino acids: CASSVGSGQGSYGYTF.

The chain has TRBV6-6 and TRBJ1-2; weak D call: TRBD1 (5 bases). Trimming removed 0 bases at V and 2 bases at J, with 13 bases between. This CDR3 is built from 16 residues. Per the germline V gene, CDR1 is MNHNY and CDR2 is SVGAGI (reference sequence). This CDR3 reads CASSYSSGGGNYGYTF. CDR3 nucleotides: TGTGCCAGCAGTTACTCTTCGGGCGGGGGGAACTATGGCTACACCTTC.

The rearrangement uses TRBV6-1 and TRBJ1-6, with TRBD1 as a possible D gene (6 bases). This CDR3 comprises 17 residues. Germline V gene sequence: CDR1 MNHNS, CDR2 SASEGT. The ends were cut back, 4 bases at V and 6 bases at J, with 19 bases in the middle. The DNA of the CDR3 is TGTGCCAGCAGTGCCCTCGCCCGGGGAGGGGGTAATTCACCCCTCCACTTT. Its translation is CASSALARGGGNSPLHF.

This chain uses TRBV10-3 with TRBJ1-2; 9 bases are a match to TRBD1. The CDR3 consists of 15 residues. The germline V gene encodes CDR1 ENHRY and CDR2 SYGVKD. The junction had 11 bases not matched to a gene; V was cut back by 4 bases and J by 8 bases. This CDR3 reads CAISAGDRVRVGYTF. Written as DNA, the CDR3 is TGTGCCATCAGTGCCGGGGACAGGGTACGGGTAGGCTACACCTTC.

The V call is TRBV6-1, the J call TRBJ1-2; the match to TRBD1 covers 8 bases. CDR3 length: 14 residues. Per the germline V gene, CDR1 is MNHNS and CDR2 is SASEGT. V shed 1 base, J shed 6 bases, and the junction held 4 bases outside the gene matches. CDR3 coding DNA: TGTGCCAGCAGTGAAGTCGACAGGGGTCATGGCTACACCTTC. This encodes CASSEVDRGHGYTF.

The chain has TRBV28 and TRBJ1-2; 8 bases are shared with TRBD1. The CDR3 has 14 amino acids. CDR1 and CDR2 from the germline V gene are MDHEN and SYDVKM. V was clipped by 7 bases and J by 4 bases; unmatched bases: 8. CDR3 sequence reads: CASMNRGSGYGYTF. As DNA, the CDR3 is TGTGCCAGCATGAACAGGGGGTCGGGCTATGGCTACACCTTC.

The chain combines TRBV7-9 with TRBJ1-4, with no clear D. CDR3 length: 15 residues. The V end was cut by 3 bases, the J end by 3 bases, with 11 bases between. Germline values: CDR1 SEHNR, CDR2 FQNEAQ (reference sequence). In nucleotides, the CDR3 is TGTGCCAGCAGCTTGGAGTCCCTGGCTAATGAAAAACTGTTTTTT. Translation gives CASSLESLANEKLFF.

The chain recombines TRBV9 with TRBJ2-7, with TRBD2 matching over 8 bases. Germline trimming cut 4 bases from V and 0 bases from J; bases unmatched to any gene: 6. CDR1 and CDR2 (germline): SGDLS, YYNGEE. There are 15 residues in the CDR3. The CDR3 loop reads CASSLQGLGSYEQYF. The CDR3 DNA is TGTGCCAGCAGCCTCCAGGGACTAGGCTCCTACGAGCAGTACTTC.

CDR3 region: CASSQDWGRKSEKLFF. In nucleotides, the CDR3 is TGCGCCAGCAGCCAAGACTGGGGCAGGAAGTCTGAAAAACTGTTTTTT. The chain recombines TRBV4-3 with TRBJ1-4; a possible D gene is TRBD1 (5 bases). Trimming stripped 0 bases from V and 7 bases from J, with 15 bases between. The CDR3 totals 16 residues. Per germline, CDR1 LGHNA and CDR2 YSLEER.

The rearrangement links TRBV5-1 to TRBJ1-4; TRBD1 aligns across 8 bases. Losses at the gene ends were 5 bases for V and 5 bases for J; bases not matched to a gene: 5. Germline-derived CDR1 and CDR2 are SGHRS and YFSETQ. The CDR3 runs to 14 residues. The CDR3 DNA reads TGCGCCAGCAGTGGACAGGGCATCAATGAAAAACTGTTTTTT. Its protein product is CASSGQGINEKLFF.